A selection of T cell receptor beta chains follows, all from one sample in a study of CD4+ T cells in melanoma. Sequencing was performed with immunoSEQ multiplex PCR; in TCRdb, only in-frame clones are kept and a portion is missing. Among about 140,000 clones listed, around 90% were seen once. These TCRs come from a human donor with melanoma. The CDR3 runs from the conserved cysteine through the conserved F or W. D genes are given only for firm matches. Expanded clones are given a class, and other clones once, few, many or no size at all.

d_call | j_call | v_call | clone_size | cdr3_aa | cdr3_nt
- | TRBJ1-1 | TRBV9 | few | CASSAGTYTEAFF | TGTGCCAGCAGCGCCGGGACATACACTGAAGCTTTCTTT
- | TRBJ1-1 | TRBV14 | - | CASSQTWAGTEAFF | TGTGCCAGCAGCCAGACGTGGGCCGGCACTGAAGCTTTCTTT
TRBD1 | TRBJ1-1 | TRBV14 | - | CASSQDDRGLLTFF | TGTGCCAGCAGCCAAGATGACAGGGGGCTATTAACTTTCTTT
TRBD1 | TRBJ1-5 | TRBV29-1 | - | CSSTGTGGWRNQPQHF | TGCAGCTCAACCGGGACAGGGGGCTGGCGCAATCAGCCCCAGCATTTT
- | TRBJ2-2 | TRBV18 | - | CASSTGKFSTGELFF | TGTGCCAGCTCAACCGGGAAGTTTAGCACCGGGGAGCTGTTTTTT
TRBD1 | TRBJ2-3 | TRBV6-5 | - | CASSLDRVEGTDTQYF | TGTGCCAGCAGTTTAGACAGGGTTGAAGGCACAGATACGCAGTATTTT
- | TRBJ1-2 | TRBV30 | - | CAWRRTVLYGYTF | TGTGCCTGGAGAAGGACAGTCCTCTATGGCTACACCTTC
- | TRBJ2-5 | TRBV14 | - | CASSFQGSARETQYF | TGTGCCAGCAGCTTTCAGGGGTCGGCTCGGGAGACCCAGTACTTC
TRBD1 | TRBJ1-2 | TRBV2 | - | CASSEAGGFYGYTF | TGTGCCAGCAGTGAGGCAGGGGGCTTTTATGGCTACACCTTC
TRBD2 | TRBJ2-7 | TRBV7-2 | - | CASSLLAGIGEQYF | TGTGCCAGCAGCCTCCTAGCGGGGATCGGCGAGCAGTACTTC
- | TRBJ2-7 | TRBV10-3 | - | CAISTSAGASYEQYF | TGTGCCATCAGTACGAGCGCGGGGGCGAGCTACGAGCAGTACTTC
- | TRBJ2-2 | TRBV2 | - | CASSEAQSGSGELFF | TGTGCCAGCAGTGAAGCGCAGTCAGGTTCGGGGGAGCTGTTTTTT
- | TRBJ2-7 | TRBV7-2 | - | CASSHTGSVSYEQYF | TGTGCCAGCAGCCACACAGGGTCCGTCTCCTACGAGCAGTACTTC
- | TRBJ2-2 | TRBV5-1 | - | CASSFDRPYNTGELFF | TGCGCCAGCAGCTTTGATCGTCCCTATAACACCGGGGAGCTGTTTTTT
- | TRBJ2-7 | TRBV27 | - | CASSLGLIGPYEQYF | TGTGCCAGCAGTTTAGGACTGATCGGTCCCTACGAGCAGTACTTC
TRBD1 | TRBJ1-4 | TRBV18 | once | CASSVTGVNEKLFF | TGTGCCAGCTCAGTGACAGGGGTTAATGAAAAACTGTTTTTT
TRBD1 | TRBJ2-3 | TRBV7-3 | - | CASSLSGGEDTQYF | TGTGCCAGCAGCTTGTCAGGGGGCGAAGATACGCAGTATTTT
- | TRBJ2-3 | TRBV30 | - | CAWTGNTDTQYF | TGTGCCTGGACAGGGAACACAGATACGCAGTATTTT
- | TRBJ1-6 | TRBV19 | - | CASRGPTTSYNSPLHF | TGTGCCAGTAGAGGCCCGACCACCTCCTATAATTCACCCCTCCACTTT
- | TRBJ2-1 | TRBV7-8 | - | CASSPRTDYNEQFF | TGTGCCAGCAGCCCCAGGACAGACTACAATGAGCAGTTCTTC
- | TRBJ1-2 | TRBV7-9 | once | CASSLGGEVSYGYTF | TGTGCCAGCAGCTTAGGGGGAGAGGTTAGCTATGGCTACACCTTC
- | TRBJ1-2 | TRBV5-1 | - | CASSLQGMNGYTF | TGCGCCAGCAGCCTACAGGGTATGAATGGCTACACCTTC
TRBD2 | TRBJ2-1 | TRBV7-3 | few | CASSLAGRGAYNEQFF | TGTGCCAGCAGCTTAGCGGGGCGGGGGGCGTACAATGAGCAGTTCTTC
- | TRBJ1-3 | TRBV6-5 | once | CASRAAGISGNTIYF | TGTGCCAGCAGGGCTGCAGGGATCTCTGGAAACACCATATATTTT
TRBD1 | TRBJ1-1 | TRBV5-1 | - | CASSTQGQGNTEAFF | TGCGCCAGCAGTACTCAGGGACAGGGGAACACTGAAGCTTTCTTT
- | TRBJ2-7 | TRBV4-1 | - | CASSQDPQGRYEQYF | TGCGCCAGCAGCCAAGATCCACAGGGCCGATACGAGCAGTACTTC
- | TRBJ2-1 | TRBV12-5 | once | CASGFSRRYNEQFF | TGTGCTAGTGGTTTCTCGCGACGGTACAATGAGCAGTTCTTC